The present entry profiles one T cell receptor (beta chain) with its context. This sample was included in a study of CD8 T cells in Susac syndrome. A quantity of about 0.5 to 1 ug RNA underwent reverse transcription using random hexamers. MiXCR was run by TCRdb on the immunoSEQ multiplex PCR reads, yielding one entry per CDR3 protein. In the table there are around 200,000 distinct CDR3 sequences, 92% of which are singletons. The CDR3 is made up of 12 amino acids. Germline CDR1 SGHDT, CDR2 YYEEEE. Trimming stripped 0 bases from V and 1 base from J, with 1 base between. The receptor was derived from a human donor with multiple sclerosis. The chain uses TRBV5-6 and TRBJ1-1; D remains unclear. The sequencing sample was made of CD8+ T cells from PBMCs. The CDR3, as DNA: TGTGCCAGCAGCTTGGCGAACACTGAAGCTTTCTTT. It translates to CASSLANTEAFF.